Given below is one T cell receptor (beta chain) in context. Germline CDR1 is MRHNA and CDR2 is SNTAGT. Trimming took off 0 bases at V and 2 bases at J, with 11 bases between the two ends. The CDR3 runs 15 residues. As processed by the authors: It was from reference gene primer amplification that nucleated cell counts were estimated. Repertoires were generated with immunoSEQ multiplex PCR, while TCRdb's copy carries only in-frame clones and drops some. V, J and clone size are those of that table, while D and trimming were read from the DNA. This sample has 95,000 to 150,000 clones, with 80% found just once. This sample stems from a study of blood T cell repertoires in COVID-19. Turning to the study itself: The origin of the acute and convalescent COVID-19 samples was the United States, Italy and Spain. Nucleic acid was either cDNA or gDNA, and it came from T cells, B-cell-depleted T cells, or PBMCs.

The receptor was derived from a man aged 60 to 75 with active or convalescent COVID-19. What was sequenced was peripheral blood. V gene TRBV6-4 combines with J gene TRBJ2-7; D is unclear. This CDR3 reads CASSDSWPQAYEQYF. CDR3 in DNA: TGTGCCAGCAGTGACTCGTGGCCTCAAGCCTACGAGCAGTACTTC.